The rows below give T cell receptor beta chains drawn from one sample of a study of shared clonotypes between healthy human individuals. Generated by immunoSEQ multiplex PCR, the TCRdb table keeps only in-frame clones and is missing some. Among over 2 million clones, 85% to 95% were seen once, and the ten largest hold 0.13%. Sample: naive CD4+ T cells sorted from blood. These receptors were collected from a man younger than 35 in good health. Each CDR3 is given with its conserved first and last residue. The D gene is left open where the match is weak. Some rows mark clone size as missing; the rest say once, few, many or name a class of expanded clone.

d_call,j_call,v_call,clone_size,cdr3_nt,cdr3_aa
-,TRBJ2-7,TRBV2,-,TGTGCCAGCAGGACAGGCTACGAGCAGTACTTC,CASRTGYEQYF
TRBD2,TRBJ2-1,TRBV10-2,-,TGCGCCAGCAGCGACTACCTAGCGGGGGGGCCCAATGAGCAGTTCTTC,CASSDYLAGGPNEQFF
TRBD2,TRBJ2-5,TRBV11-2,-,TGTGCCAGCAGCCCGAGGAGGCTAGCGGGAGTGGAGACCCAGTACTTC,CASSPRRLAGVETQYF
TRBD1,TRBJ2-7,TRBV19,once,TGTGCCAGTAGTATGGGTGAGGCAGGGGGCTCCTACGAGCAGTACTTC,CASSMGEAGGSYEQYF
-,TRBJ1-1,TRBV6-4,-,TGTGCCAGCAGTGCTTCAGGGAACACTGAAGCTTTCTTT,CASSASGNTEAFF
-,TRBJ1-6,TRBV6-6,-,TGTGCCAGCGGGTTCCGGGACACACAAACTTTACCCCTCCACTTT,CASGFRDTQTLPLHF
-,TRBJ2-7,TRBV14,-,TGTGCCAGCAGCCAAGACCTAACAGGGTTCTACGAGCAGTACTTC,CASSQDLTGFYEQYF
-,TRBJ2-7,TRBV21-1,-,TGTGCCAGCAGCAAAGACGAGCGGGAGTGCTACGAGCAGTACTTC,CASSKDERECYEQYF
TRBD1,TRBJ2-7,TRBV10-3,once,TGTGCCATCAGTTGGCAGGGGGCCACCTACGAGCAGTACTTC,CAISWQGATYEQYF
-,TRBJ1-2,TRBV19,-,TGTGCCAGTAGTATAAACCGGCTCTATGGCTACACCTTC,CASSINRLYGYTF
-,TRBJ2-5,TRBV9,-,TGTGCCAGCAGCTCGCACAGGGGAGGAAAAGAGACCCAGTACTTC,CASSSHRGGKETQYF